Listed here are 13 T cell receptor beta chains from one sample, sequenced in a study of control samples from healthy donors and cancer patients. Only in-frame clones appear in the TCRdb table, and some are missing; sequencing was by immunoSEQ multiplex PCR. Among around 150,000 clones listed, approximately 90% were seen once. Sequencing was carried out using blood. The receptor source for this set is a man aged 25 to 40 in good health.

The chain combines TRBV19 with TRBJ1-1, with D possibly TRBD1 on 6 matching bases. The CDR3 is made up of 12 amino acids. V gave up 7 bases and J gave up 4 bases, with 10 bases separating them. Germline CDR1 is LNHDA and CDR2 is SQIVND (reference sequence). The CDR3 loop reads CASKGGGTEAFF. The DNA for the CDR3 is TGTGCCAGTAAGGGAGGGGGCACTGAAGCTTTCTTT.

This clone was detected only a few times. V and J are TRBV6-5 and TRBJ2-3; 7 bases map to TRBD1. The CDR3 totals 14 residues. Unmatched junction bases numbered 7, after V lost 8 bases and J lost 2 bases. The germline V gene has CDR1 MNHEY and CDR2 SVGAGI. The CDR3 sequence: CASGTGDDTDTQYF. The CDR3 nucleotides are TGTGCCAGCGGTACAGGGGATGACACAGATACGCAGTATTTT.

This chain connects TRBV15 to TRBJ1-3, with D hard to call. The length of the CDR3 is 16 residues. Per germline, CDR1 LNHNV and CDR2 YYDKDF (reference sequence). Trimming removed 0 bases at V and 0 bases at J, with 9 bases between. Here the CDR3 reads CATSRDLISSGNTIYF. CDR3 coding DNA: TGTGCCACCAGCAGAGATCTCATAAGCTCTGGAAACACCATATATTTT.

The J gene is TRBJ2-1, the V gene TRBV9; D remains unclear. The CDR3 is made up of 15 amino acids. Trimming removed 0 bases from V and 6 bases from J, with 13 bases in between. CDR1 is SGDLS, CDR2 YYNGEE, per germline. CDR3 in DNA: TGTGCCAGCAGCGTAGAAATGAGTGCCGGCAATGAGCAGTTCTTC. Its protein product is CASSVEMSAGNEQFF.

CDR3 residues: CASSLAGRETQYF. CDR3 nucleotide sequence: TGTGCCAGCAGTTTAGCGGGACGGGAGACCCAGTACTTC. This chain uses TRBV3-1 (or the pseudogene TRBV3-2) with TRBJ2-5; the match to TRBD2 covers 8 bases. The CDR3 is made up of 13 amino acids. J gave up 5 bases and V 6 bases, and 5 bases lay outside the gene matches. The germline gives CDR1 LGHDT, CDR2 YNNKEL (reference sequence).

As DNA, the CDR3 is TGTGCCAGCAGCTTAGCGGCCGCGGTGGTCGAGACCCAGTACTTC. Residues: CASSLAAAVVETQYF. The chain has TRBV5-6 and TRBJ2-5; D may be TRBD2 (5 bases). The CDR3 loop spans 15 amino acids. Germline assignment: CDR1 SGHDT and CDR2 YYEEEE. V lost 2 bases and J lost 5, with 16 bases in between.

As concerns this clone: The same CDR3 arises from other DNA sequences in this sample as well. The rearrangement uses TRBV21-1 and TRBJ1-2. TRBV21-1 is a pseudogene. CDR3 size: 12 residues. CDR3 coding DNA: TGTGCCAGCAGCAAACCGGGGTCCGGCTACACCTTC. It specifies CASSKPGSGYTF.

This chain connects TRBV7-2 to TRBJ1-3, with D maybe TRBD1 (5 bases). This CDR3 is built from 16 residues. The V end lost 5 bases, the J end lost 4 bases, and 18 bases lay between the germline ends. The germline gives CDR1 SGHTA, CDR2 FQGNSA. This chain's CDR3 is CASSPPTGYEGNTIYF. The CDR3, as DNA: TGTGCCAGCAGCCCCCCTACAGGATATGAAGGAAACACCATATATTTT.

This chain links TRBV19 with TRBJ1-6, with D possibly TRBD1 on 6 matching bases. The CDR3 is 13 residues long. Germline V gives CDR1 LNHDA, CDR2 SQIVND (reference sequence). V was cut by 5 bases and J by 5 bases, with 7 bases left in between. CDR3 DNA sequence: TGTGCCAGTAGTGACAGGAATAATTCACCCCTCCACTTT. This sequence encodes CASSDRNNSPLHF.

The CDR3 is CASSFTGHTEAFF. The CDR3 coding sequence is TGTGCCAGTAGTTTTACAGGGCACACTGAAGCTTTCTTT. This chain links TRBV19 with TRBJ1-1; a weak D match, TRBD1 (6 bases). Germline CDR1 reads LNHDA; CDR2 reads SQIVND (reference sequence). Between the trimmed V and J ends, which lost 5 bases and 3 bases, there was a span of 10 bases. The CDR3 sequence is 13 residues long.

V and J are TRBV6-5 and TRBJ2-7; D ambiguous. Deletions cut 5 bases from V and 2 bases from J, with 10 bases between. The germline V gene encodes CDR1 MNHEY and CDR2 SVGAGI. The CDR3 sequence is 13 residues long. The CDR3 bases are TGTGCCAGCAGTCCTAGGGTGACCTACGAGCAGTACTTC. Translated: CASSPRVTYEQYF.

V and J are TRBV28 and TRBJ1-5; D is perhaps TRBD1 (5 bases). With 4 bases removed from V and 2 bases from J, the gap between germline ends came to 15 bases. Germline values: CDR1 MDHEN, CDR2 SYDVKM. The CDR3 contains 16 residues. This CDR3 is CASSSGAAIRNQPQHF. The CDR3 DNA reads TGTGCCAGCAGTTCTGGGGCAGCTATTCGCAATCAGCCCCAGCATTTT.

This clone was seen only once. The chain employs TRBV5-1 and TRBJ2-7; perhaps TRBD1 as D (6 bases). The CDR3 is 14 amino acids. The V gene lost 0 bases and the J gene lost 3 bases, with 10 bases spanning the gap. Germline V gene data show CDR1 as SGHRS and CDR2 as YFSETQ. CDR3 sequence reads: CASSLGQGRYEQYF. The CDR3 coding sequence is TGCGCCAGCAGCTTGGGGCAGGGGCGCTACGAGCAGTACTTC.